The T cell receptor (beta chain) described here comes from a study of vaccination and CD4 T cells after COVID-19 (dated by TCRdb to the early 2020s). The study in broad terms: Six males and four females were included in the convalescent cohort, with two Hispanic individuals, seven Caucasians, two Asians and one multiracial person represented. Participants received two doses of either the Pfizer-BioNTech BNT162b2 vaccine (n=8) or the Moderna mRNA-1273 vaccine (n=2). Post-COVID blood samples were collected from convalescent patients a median of approximately 100 days after diagnosis, with a range of roughly 30 to 161 days. Post-vaccine blood samples were collected a median of about 72 days after the second vaccine dose, ranging from roughly 12 to 250 days. For stimulating the cultures, overlapping spike peptide pools were used, derived from SARS-CoV-2 as well as from the common cold coronaviruses HCoV-NL63, HCoV-OC43 and HCoV-229E. Control cultures used a CEFX viral epitope pool as positive control, an HIV-1 Nef peptide pool as negative control, or no peptide. The spike-specific CD4+ TCR repertoire was compared before and after mRNA vaccination in around ten COVID-19 convalescent patients and several infection-naive healthy vaccine recipients. At the TCR clonotype level, an earlier paper using these donors assessed memory CD4+ T cell crossreactivity between SARS-CoV-2 and common cold coronavirus spike proteins. The paper as a whole reports these results and caveats: The number of convalescent patients in the study was relatively small, and the study did not examine early timepoints following natural infection. The median number of SARS-CoV-2-reactive clonotypes rose from 20 to 25 after infection to a few dozen after vaccination, but the change was not significant. In convalescent patients, nearly all vaccine-specific clones (304 of 307) were found to be mono-reactive for SARS-CoV-2 spike rather than cross-reactive with common cold coronaviruses. In convalescent patients, a median roughly 87% of post-vaccine SARS-CoV-2-reactive clones were detected only after vaccination, suggesting vaccine-specific priming.

Note on this clonotype: Its antigen is still unknown. No per-base quality is available; no much larger clone lies one base away.

The CDR3 goes from the cysteine to the phenylalanine over 18 residues. Of the read, only the CDR3 DNA is kept; its 54 bases are in frame from base 1. CDR1 is given as MGHRA and CDR2 as YSYEKL, both from the germline V gene. V and J lose 1 base and 0 bases, and a span of 16 bases separates them. Sample treatment or condition, as interpreted from the label and publication: approximately 10-day PBMC culture with coronavirus spike peptide pools or control peptides (ViraFEST assay). CD4+ T cells from unexposed donors were collected before the COVID-19 pandemic (2011-2018). To expand antigen-specific T cells with peptide pools and then pick out the expanded clonotypes through TCR sequencing, the study relied on the ViraFEST assay. Under 2.5 million PBMCs per well were cultured in IMDM with roughly 4.8% human AB serum and 7.5 to 10 IU/ml IL-2, plus 10 ug/ml peptide pools. On days 3 and 7, half of the culture medium was replaced with fresh IL-2-containing medium. Once the cells had been in culture for less than 11 days, the EasySep CD4+ T cell isolation kit was used to isolate CD4+ T cells by negative selection. As far as cell numbers permitted, CD4+ T cells from unexposed donors were tested for reactivity against SARS-CoV-2 S and N as well as four spike pools from common cold coronaviruses. PBMCs were separated from whole blood using Ficoll-Paque Plus gradient centrifugation and then either used fresh or cryopreserved at -140C. Each culture condition was generally run in triplicate wells. The leukapheresis product used for the unexposed donors was purchased from a commercial source.

The library came from PCR. TCR sequencing of DNA from cultured CD4+ T cells used the Oncomine TCR Beta short-read assay at the Johns Hopkins FTIC core. The QIAamp micro DNA kit was used to extract genomic DNA from the cultured CD4+ T cells. Oncomine TCR Beta libraries from cultured CD4+ T cells were pooled using unique dual indexes and sequenced on an Illumina iSeq 100. The study's processing was this. Non-productive sequences were filtered out, and CDR3s that did not start with C, did not end with F or W, or were shorter than 7 amino acids were discarded. The MANAFEST web application was used to identify antigen-specific clonotypes by comparing peptide-stimulated wells against reference wells and other culture wells. To be called positive, a clone needed an FDR below 0.05, an odds ratio above 5, and a productive frequency above 0.1% in at least two of three replicate wells. Cross-reactive clonotypes were defined as significantly expanded in both SARS-CoV-2 spike wells and at least one common cold coronavirus spike condition. Levenshtein distances (stringdist) and unrooted phylogenetic trees (ape) in R version 3.6.1 were used to assess CDR3 homology. In TCRdb, the public reads were trimmed at Q25 with fastp and aligned with MiXCR, with productive beta chains retained. Identical CDR3 protein sequences are pooled into one entry, listed with their most common genes and DNA. These V and J calls are TCRdb output, not the study's own analysis. This sample lists about 10,000 distinct CDR3 sequences; 25% to 30% were detected once. 15% to 20% of the sample lies in the top ten.

Recombination linked TRBV4-1 to TRBJ1-3, and the D gene may be TRBD1, 5 bases matching. Sequencing was performed on CD4+ T cells from blood, cultured in vitro. This receptor was taken from a human donor in good health. CDR3 protein: CASSQGGRGRNSGNTIYF. The DNA reads as follows: TGCGCCAGCAGCCAAGGAGGTCGGGGACGAAACTCTGGAAACACCATATATTTT.